The sequence of this T cell receptor beta chain was determined in a study of blood T cell repertoires in COVID-19. The protocol was immunoSEQ multiplex PCR, while the TCRdb copy is restricted to in-frame clones and leaves out a portion. This table has roughly 150,000 clones, 80% to 90% appearing once. Trimming at V came to 4 bases and at J to 4 bases, leaving 6 bases not matched to a gene. The CDR3 is made up of 14 amino acids. CDR1 is SGHRS and CDR2 is YFSETQ in the germline V gene. The chain has TRBV5-1 and TRBJ2-5, with TRBD1 matching over 8 bases. The source of this sequence is a woman between 50 and 59 years old with COVID-19, enrolled during active disease. The sequenced sample was peripheral blood. CDR3 nucleotides: TGCGCCAGCAGCCTTGACAGGGGTGGAGAGACCCAGTACTTC. This gives the protein CASSLDRGGETQYF.